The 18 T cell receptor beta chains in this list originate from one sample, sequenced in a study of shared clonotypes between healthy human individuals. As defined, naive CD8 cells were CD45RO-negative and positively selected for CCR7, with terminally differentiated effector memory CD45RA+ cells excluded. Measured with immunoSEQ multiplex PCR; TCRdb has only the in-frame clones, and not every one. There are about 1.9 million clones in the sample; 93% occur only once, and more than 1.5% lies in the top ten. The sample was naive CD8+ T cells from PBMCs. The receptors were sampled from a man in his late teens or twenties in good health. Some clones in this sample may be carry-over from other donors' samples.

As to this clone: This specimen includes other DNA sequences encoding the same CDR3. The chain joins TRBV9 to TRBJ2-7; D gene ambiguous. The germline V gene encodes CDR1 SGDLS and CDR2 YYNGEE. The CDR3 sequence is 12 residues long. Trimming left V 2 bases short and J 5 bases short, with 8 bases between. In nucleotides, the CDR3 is TGTGCCAGCAGCGTGGGTCCCGACGAGCAGTACTTC. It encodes CASSVGPDEQYF.

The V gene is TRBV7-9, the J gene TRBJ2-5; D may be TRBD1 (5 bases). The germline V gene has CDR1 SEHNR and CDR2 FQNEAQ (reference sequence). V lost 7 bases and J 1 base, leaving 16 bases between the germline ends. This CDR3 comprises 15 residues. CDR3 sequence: CASIGRQGFQETQYF. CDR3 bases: TGTGCCAGCATCGGTAGGCAGGGCTTCCAAGAGACCCAGTACTTC.

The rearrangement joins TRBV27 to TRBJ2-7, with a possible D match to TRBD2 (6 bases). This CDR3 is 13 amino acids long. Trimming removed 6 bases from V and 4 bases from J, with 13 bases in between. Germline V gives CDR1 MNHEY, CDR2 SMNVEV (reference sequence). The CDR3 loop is CASRPGLLYEQYF. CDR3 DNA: TGTGCCAGCAGGCCGGGACTTCTTTACGAGCAGTACTTC.

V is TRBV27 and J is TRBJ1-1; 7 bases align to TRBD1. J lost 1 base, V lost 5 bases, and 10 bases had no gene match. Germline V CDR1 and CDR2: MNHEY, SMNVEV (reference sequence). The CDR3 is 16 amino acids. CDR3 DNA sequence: TGTGCCAGCAGTCCAAACAGGGGCGAGGGGAACACTGAAGCTTTCTTT. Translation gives CASSPNRGEGNTEAFF.

The CDR3 DNA sequence: TGTGCCAGCAGCTATGGGGGGTTTGAGCAGTTCTTC. It yields the protein CASSYGGFEQFF. The V and J genes are TRBV7-9 and TRBJ2-1; D perhaps matches TRBD2 (6 bases). Trimming removed 4 bases from V and 9 bases from J, with 10 bases in between. The CDR3 spans 12 residues. The V gene's germline CDR1 is SEHNR and CDR2 FQNEAQ (reference sequence). Filled out from reference TRBV7-9 and TRBJ2-1, the complete variable domain reads DTGVSQNPRHKITKRGQNVTFRCDPISEHNRLYWYRQTLGQGPEFLTYFQNEAQLEKSRLLSDRFSAERPKGSFSTLEIQRTEQGDSAMYLCASSYGGFEQFFGPGTRLTVL.

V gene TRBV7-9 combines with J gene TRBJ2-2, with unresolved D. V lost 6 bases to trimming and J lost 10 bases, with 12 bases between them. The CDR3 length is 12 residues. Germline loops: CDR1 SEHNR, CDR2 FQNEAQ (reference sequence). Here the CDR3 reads CASSPPRKELFF. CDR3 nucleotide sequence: TGTGCCAGCAGTCCCCCAAGGAAGGAGCTGTTTTTT.

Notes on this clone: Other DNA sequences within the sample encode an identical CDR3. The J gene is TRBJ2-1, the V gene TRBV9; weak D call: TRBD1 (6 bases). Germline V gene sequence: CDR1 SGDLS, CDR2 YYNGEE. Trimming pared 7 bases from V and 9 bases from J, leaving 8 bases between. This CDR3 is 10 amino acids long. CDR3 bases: TGTGCCAGCGGGGGCGGTGAGCAGTTCTTC. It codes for CASGGGEQFF.

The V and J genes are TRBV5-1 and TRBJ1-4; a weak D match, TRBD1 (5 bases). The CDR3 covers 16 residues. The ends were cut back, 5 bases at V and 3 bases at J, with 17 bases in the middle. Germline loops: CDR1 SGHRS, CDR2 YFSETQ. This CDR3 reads CASRMGEVVPNEKLFF. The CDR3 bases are TGCGCCAGCAGAATGGGGGAAGTGGTCCCTAATGAAAAACTGTTTTTT. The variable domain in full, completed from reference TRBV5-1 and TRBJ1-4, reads KAGVTQTPRYLIKTRGQQVTLSCSPISGHRSVSWYQQTPGQGLQFLFEYFSETQRNKGNFPGRFSGRQFSNSRSEMNVSTLELGDSALYLCASRMGEVVPNEKLFFGSGTQLSVL.

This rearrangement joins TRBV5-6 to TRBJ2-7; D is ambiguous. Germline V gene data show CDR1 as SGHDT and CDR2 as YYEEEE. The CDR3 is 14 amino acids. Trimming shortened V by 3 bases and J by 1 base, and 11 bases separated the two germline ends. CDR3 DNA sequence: TGTGCCAGCAGCTGGACGGACGGATCCTACGAGCAGTACTTC. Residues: CASSWTDGSYEQYF.

The CDR3, as DNA: TGTGCCAGCAGTACCTATTGGGACAGGGGGCCAGGCACTGAAGCTTTCTTT. Translation: CASSTYWDRGPGTEAFF. The J gene is TRBJ1-1, the V gene TRBV27, with TRBD1 matching over 12 bases. With V trimmed by 5 bases and J by 4 bases, 11 bases remained unmatched. Germline CDR1 MNHEY, CDR2 SMNVEV (reference sequence). The CDR3 is 17 residues long.

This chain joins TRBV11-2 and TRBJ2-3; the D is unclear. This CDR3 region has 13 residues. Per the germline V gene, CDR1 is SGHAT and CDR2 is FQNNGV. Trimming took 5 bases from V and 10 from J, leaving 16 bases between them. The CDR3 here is CASSRPLETAQYF. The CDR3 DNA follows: TGTGCCAGCAGCCGCCCGCTTGAGACCGCGCAGTATTTT. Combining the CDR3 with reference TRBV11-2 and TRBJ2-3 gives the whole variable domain EAGVAQSPRYKIIEKRQSVAFWCNPISGHATLYWYQQILGQGPKLLIQFQNNGVVDDSQLPKDRFSAERLKGVDSTLKIQPAKLEDSAVYLCASSRPLETAQYFGPGTRLTVL.

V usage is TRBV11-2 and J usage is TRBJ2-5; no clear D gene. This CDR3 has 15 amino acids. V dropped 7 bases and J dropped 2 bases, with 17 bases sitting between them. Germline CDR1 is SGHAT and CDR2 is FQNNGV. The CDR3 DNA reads TGTGCCAGCATCAGAAGTCCCCACTTTCAAGAGACCCAGTACTTC. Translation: CASIRSPHFQETQYF.

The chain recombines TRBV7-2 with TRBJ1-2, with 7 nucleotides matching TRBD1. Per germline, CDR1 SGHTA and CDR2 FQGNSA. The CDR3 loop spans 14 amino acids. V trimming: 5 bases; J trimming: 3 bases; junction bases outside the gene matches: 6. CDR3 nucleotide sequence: TGTGCCAGCAGCCCCCTCAGGGGGGACTATGGCTACACCTTC. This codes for CASSPLRGDYGYTF.

CDR3 in DNA: TGTGCCAGCAGTTTATACCGAGAAGTAACAGATACGCAGTATTTT. Translating gives CASSLYREVTDTQYF. The chain carries TRBV28 and TRBJ2-3; D remains unclear. The CDR3 covers 15 residues. Between the trimmed V and J ends, which lost 1 base and 3 bases, there was a span of 11 bases. Germline V gene data show CDR1 as MDHEN and CDR2 as SYDVKM.

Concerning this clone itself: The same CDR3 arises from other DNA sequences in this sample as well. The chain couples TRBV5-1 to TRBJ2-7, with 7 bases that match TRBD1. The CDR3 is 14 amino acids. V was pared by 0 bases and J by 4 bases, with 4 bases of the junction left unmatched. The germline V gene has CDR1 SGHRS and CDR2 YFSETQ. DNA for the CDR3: TGCGCCAGCAGCTTGGACAGGGGTGGGTACGAGCAGTACTTC. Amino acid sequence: CASSLDRGGYEQYF.

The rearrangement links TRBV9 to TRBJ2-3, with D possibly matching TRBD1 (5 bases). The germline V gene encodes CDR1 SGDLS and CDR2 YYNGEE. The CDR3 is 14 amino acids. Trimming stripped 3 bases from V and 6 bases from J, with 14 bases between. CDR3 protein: CASSEDTGVDTQYF. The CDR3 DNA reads TGTGCCAGCAGCGAGGACACCGGAGTGGATACGCAGTATTTT. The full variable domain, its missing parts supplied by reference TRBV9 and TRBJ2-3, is DSGVTQTPKHLITATGQRVTLRCSPRSGDLSVYWYQQSLDQGLQFLIQYYNGEERAKGNILERFSAQQFPDLHSELNLSSLELGDSALYFCASSEDTGVDTQYFGPGTRLTVL.

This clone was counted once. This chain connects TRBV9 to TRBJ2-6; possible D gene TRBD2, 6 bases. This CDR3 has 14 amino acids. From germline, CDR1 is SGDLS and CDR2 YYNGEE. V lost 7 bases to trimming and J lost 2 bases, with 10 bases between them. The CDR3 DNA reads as TGTGCCAGCGGTGGAGGGGCTGGGGCCAACGTCCTGACTTTC. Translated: CASGGGAGANVLTF. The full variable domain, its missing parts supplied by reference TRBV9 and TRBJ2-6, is DSGVTQTPKHLITATGQRVTLRCSPRSGDLSVYWYQQSLDQGLQFLIQYYNGEERAKGNILERFSAQQFPDLHSELNLSSLELGDSALYFCASGGGAGANVLTFGAGSRLTVL.

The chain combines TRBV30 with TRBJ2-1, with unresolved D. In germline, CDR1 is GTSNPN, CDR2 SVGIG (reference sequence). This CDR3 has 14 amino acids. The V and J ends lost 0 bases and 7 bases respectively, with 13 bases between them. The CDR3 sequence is CAWSVTSVGNEQFF. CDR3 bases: TGTGCCTGGAGTGTCACCAGCGTGGGGAATGAGCAGTTCTTC.